The rows below give T cell receptor beta chains drawn from one sample of a study of blood T cells in healthy people across ages. One entry per CDR3 protein results from TCRdb running MiXCR on the 5' RACE reads. Among 850,000 to 1,100,000 distinct CDR3 sequences, 30% to 40% were seen once, and the ten largest hold around 13%. Sequences were obtained from blood. Every receptor here comes from a man between 18 and 35 years old in good health. The CDR3 runs from the conserved cysteine through the conserved F or W.

TRBJ2-7	TRBV12-3/TRBV12-4	CASSPRTGTSYEQYF
TRBJ1-2	TRBV3-1	CASSQDRNTVYGYTF
TRBJ2-1	TRBV7-3	CASSLGRSSSYNEQFF
TRBJ1-6	TRBV4-2	CASSQRTTPVDSPLHF
TRBJ2-1	TRBV19	CASTPPGRSANEQFF
TRBJ1-1	TRBV9	CASSVEPRGEAFF
TRBJ2-1	TRBV20-1	CSARPTSGGPQSSYNEQFF
TRBJ1-1	TRBV12-3/TRBV12-4	CASSLGLGGRDTEAFF
TRBJ2-5	TRBV4-1	CASSQGGGPQETQYF
TRBJ1-2	TRBV27	CASSTNRQGFNYGYTF
TRBJ1-2	TRBV4-3	CASSQDVRASGYGYTF
TRBJ1-2	TRBV9	CASSPPPPNYGYTF
TRBJ2-7	TRBV9	CASSVDQHRGCSYEQYF
TRBJ2-1	TRBV7-2	CASSSGHGTQFF
TRBJ2-7	TRBV6-2/TRBV6-3	CASSYRTPEGWYEQYF
TRBJ2-1	TRBV7-2	CASSTTSGSYNEQFF
TRBJ1-2	TRBV5-8	CASILVNGGGGGYTF
TRBJ1-1	TRBV12-3/TRBV12-4	CASSPLGQSNTEAFF
TRBJ2-7	TRBV7-2	CASSPGRLRSYEQYF
TRBJ2-3	TRBV14	CASSHMSWYNTDTQYF
TRBJ1-4	TRBV6-5	CASSYSAVLNEKLFF
TRBJ1-1	TRBV12-3/TRBV12-4	CASSFFTGAATEAFF
TRBJ1-1	TRBV15	CATSRDPGNTEAFF
TRBJ1-2	TRBV7-2	CASSLGIKGLWDGYTF
TRBJ1-4	TRBV29-1	CSTGSPGEKLFF
TRBJ2-5	TRBV11-2	CASSLGMSGTGESTQYF
TRBJ2-3	TRBV5-1	CASRPSGGTSTDTQYF
TRBJ1-5	TRBV20-1	CSARDFLGSSNQPQHF
TRBJ2-5	TRBV4-1	CASSQEHPRIQATQYF
TRBJ1-2	TRBV4-1	CASSQDGAETNYGYTF
TRBJ1-1	TRBV10-3	CAISELIGTGAPIKYMNTEAFF
TRBJ2-5	TRBV5-6	CASSLGRYQETQYF
TRBJ1-1	TRBV29-1	CSVQGGQGAKNTEAFF
TRBJ2-4	TRBV5-1	CASSHGTEAKNIQYF
TRBJ2-5	TRBV7-7	CASSRNPQGQETQYF
TRBJ1-5	TRBV5-5	CASSTTGNQPQHF
TRBJ1-4	TRBV12-3/TRBV12-4	CASSWDGSLFF
TRBJ2-6	TRBV4-3	CASSRRVGGDRTNSGANVLTF
TRBJ2-3	TRBV4-2	CASSPRTSGTPDTQYF
TRBJ1-1	TRBV11-2	CASSLATWDRDRYEAFF
TRBJ2-3	TRBV4-1	CASSQGQLLTDTQYF
TRBJ2-7	TRBV6-2/TRBV6-3	CASTGGGEVYEQYF
TRBJ2-3	TRBV20-1	CSARDKAVTQYF
TRBJ1-2	TRBV12-3/TRBV12-4	CASSFLTDGGYTF
-	TRBV28	CASKKRGEQYF
TRBJ2-5	TRBV11-2	CASSLQRGYQETQYF
TRBJ2-7	TRBV4-3	CASSQEVEGVSSYEQYF
TRBJ1-2	TRBV4-3	CASSQGAEIDGYTF
TRBJ2-2	TRBV24-1	CATSFGDSTGELFF
TRBJ1-2	TRBV10-3	CAISDQTGIERGYTF
TRBJ2-2	TRBV9	CASSAGLRLSNTGELFF